A selection of T cell receptor beta chains follows, all from one sample in a study of early T cells in non-severe SARS-CoV-2 infection. A single record per CDR3 protein comes from TCRdb applying MiXCR to the 5' RACE reads. The sample shows some 82,000 distinct CDR3 sequences, 12% of them seen only once. Source: whole blood, taken at baseline. Receptor source: an adult who was a healthcare worker with PCR-confirmed SARS-CoV-2 infection or an uninfected control (not recorded which). CDR3s include the opening cysteine and the closing phenylalanine or tryptophan. A D gene is named only where the DNA matches it firmly. Not all rows give a size; the values are once, few, many and, for expanded clones, a class.

V gene	J gene	clone size	D gene	CDR3 protein	CDR3 DNA
TRBV12-5	TRBJ2-1	many	TRBD2	CASGRTSGIGQFF	TGTGCTAGTGGTCGGACTAGCGGGATTGGGCAGTTCTTC
TRBV28	TRBJ2-7	few	.	CASSLGLEQYF	TGTGCCAGCAGTTTGGGGCTCGAGCAGTACTTC
TRBV14	TRBJ1-1	few	.	CASSQGFLNTEAFF	TGTGCCAGCAGCCAAGGGTTTTTGAACACTGAAGCTTTCTTT
TRBV29-1	TRBJ2-3	many	.	CSVAQVGGDTQYF	TGCAGCGTTGCGCAGGTTGGGGGAGATACGCAGTATTTT
TRBV2	TRBJ1-6	.	.	CASSGDHADNSPLHF	TGTGCCAGCAGTGGGGACCATGCCGATAATTCACCCCTCCACTTT
TRBV3-1	TRBJ2-7	.	.	CASSHSRGPPSYEQYF	TGTGCCAGCAGCCACTCCAGGGGTCCCCCCTCCTACGAGCAGTACTTC
TRBV29-1	TRBJ1-1	many	.	CSVVGEGVTEAFF	TGCAGCGTTGTAGGGGAGGGGGTGACTGAAGCTTTCTTT
TRBV10-3	TRBJ2-3	.	TRBD2	CAITTSGADTQYF	TGTGCCATCACGACTAGCGGGGCAGATACGCAGTATTTT
TRBV19	TRBJ2-4	.	.	CASSIGQNIQYF	TGTGCCAGTAGTATAGGTCAAAACATTCAGTACTTC
TRBV6-5	TRBJ2-1	few	TRBD1	CASSRGQATVGNEQFF	TGTGCCAGCAGCCGTGGACAGGCAACGGTGGGGAATGAGCAGTTCTTC
TRBV19	TRBJ1-4	few	.	CASTMGGRNEKLFF	TGTGCCAGTACCATGGGGGGGCGGAATGAAAAACTGTTTTTT
TRBV6-5	TRBJ2-7	.	.	CASSSSGHRVGYEQYF	TGTGCCAGCAGCTCCTCAGGCCATAGGGTCGGGTACGAGCAGTACTTC
TRBV30	TRBJ1-3	few	TRBD1	CAWSVSGTVSGNTIYF	TGTGCCTGGAGTGTAAGTGGGACAGTTTCAGGAAACACCATATATTTT
TRBV6-2/TRBV6-3	TRBJ2-5	.	.	CATRGRETQYF	TGTGCCACCCGAGGGAGGGAGACCCAGTACTTC
TRBV30	TRBJ2-3	.	TRBD2	CAWSVRGSPDTQYF	TGTGCCTGGAGTGTACGCGGGAGCCCAGATACGCAGTATTTT
TRBV28	TRBJ2-5	.	.	CASSPSRSSQETQYF	TGTGCCAGCAGTCCCTCGAGGAGTAGCCAAGAGACCCAGTACTTC
TRBV20-1	TRBJ2-7	few	TRBD1	CSAVTGKVSYEQYF	TGCAGTGCCGTGACAGGGAAGGTCTCCTACGAGCAGTACTTC
TRBV5-1	TRBJ2-1	few	TRBD1	CASSLAGQGYFDEQFF	TGCGCCAGCAGCTTGGCGGGACAGGGGTATTTCGATGAGCAGTTCTTC
TRBV11-2	TRBJ2-3	few	TRBD2	CASSSPGLAVDTQYF	TGTGCCAGCAGCTCTCCGGGACTAGCGGTAGATACGCAGTATTTT
TRBV12-3/TRBV12-4	TRBJ2-5	.	.	CASSPSERETQYF	TGTGCCAGCAGCCCGAGTGAGAGAGAGACCCAGTACTTC
TRBV20-1	TRBJ1-5	many	TRBD1	CSGGQGNQPQHF	TGCAGTGGGGGACAGGGAAATCAGCCCCAGCATTTT
TRBV9	TRBJ2-1	many	TRBD2	CASSLRTSGRGNEQFF	TGTGCCAGCAGCTTAAGGACTAGCGGGAGGGGGAATGAGCAGTTCTTC
TRBV5-1	TRBJ2-1	.	.	CASSFMGPPGNEQFF	TGCGCCAGCAGCTTTATGGGACCTCCCGGAAATGAGCAGTTCTTC
TRBV20-1	TRBJ1-1	.	TRBD1	CSARERTGNRRSNTEAFF	TGCAGTGCTAGAGAAAGGACAGGGAATCGGAGAAGTAACACTGAAGCTTTCTTT
TRBV15	TRBJ1-2	.	.	CATSRELQVNNYGYTF	TGTGCCACCAGCAGAGAATTACAGGTTAATAACTATGGCTACACCTTC
TRBV29-1	TRBJ1-5	few	.	CSVGGRGNQPQHF	TGCAGCGTTGGGGGGCGCGGCAATCAGCCCCAGCATTTT
TRBV7-3	TRBJ1-1	.	.	CASSGYKNTEAFF	TGTGCCAGCAGCGGATACAAGAACACTGAAGCTTTCTTT
TRBV19	TRBJ2-2	few	.	CASSIARGLQNTGELFF	TGTGCCAGTAGTATAGCGCGGGGGCTACAGAACACCGGGGAGCTGTTTTTT
TRBV3-1	TRBJ2-5	few	.	CASSQDLIRGLPETQYF	TGTGCCAGCAGCCAAGATCTAATCCGAGGTTTGCCGGAGACCCAGTACTTC
TRBV9	TRBJ2-7	.	TRBD2	CASSVATSGREQYF	TGTGCCAGCAGCGTAGCTACTAGCGGGAGAGAGCAGTACTTC
TRBV6-5	TRBJ2-7	many	TRBD1	CASSYLDRGKSYEQYF	TGTGCCAGCAGTTATTTGGACAGGGGGAAATCCTACGAGCAGTACTTC
TRBV12-3/TRBV12-4	TRBJ2-3	many	.	CASTNGLGYRTDTQYF	TGTGCCAGCACTAACGGGCTAGGGTACCGCACAGATACGCAGTATTTT
TRBV3-1	TRBJ1-2	.	.	CASSSSRGYTF	TGTGCCAGCAGCTCCAGTAGGGGCTACACCTTC
TRBV18	TRBJ2-7	few	TRBD2	CASSTGGSGSYEQYF	TGTGCCAGCTCAACCGGGGGTAGCGGGTCCTACGAGCAGTACTTC
TRBV7-3	TRBJ1-1	many	.	CASSSDPNTEAFF	TGTGCCAGCAGCTCAGACCCGAACACTGAAGCTTTCTTT
TRBV5-5	TRBJ2-5	.	TRBD2	CASSLEGLAVETQYF	TGTGCCAGCAGCTTGGAGGGACTAGCAGTAGAGACCCAGTACTTC
TRBV5-4	TRBJ1-1	many	TRBD1	CASSLGGTVNTEAFF	TGTGCCAGCAGCTTGGGGGGGACAGTGAACACTGAAGCTTTCTTT
TRBV24-1	TRBJ2-2	.	.	CATRATPGELFF	TGTGCCACCAGGGCAACCCCCGGGGAGCTGTTTTTT
TRBV5-4	TRBJ2-3	many	TRBD2	CASSFTSGSTDTQYF	TGTGCCAGCAGCTTTACTAGCGGGAGCACAGATACGCAGTATTTT
TRBV19	TRBJ2-1	.	.	CASSKDSDDEQFF	TGTGCCAGTAGTAAAGACTCTGACGATGAGCAGTTCTTC
TRBV12-3/TRBV12-4	TRBJ2-2	many	.	CASSLEKAGELFF	TGTGCCAGCAGTTTAGAGAAGGCCGGGGAGCTGTTTTTT